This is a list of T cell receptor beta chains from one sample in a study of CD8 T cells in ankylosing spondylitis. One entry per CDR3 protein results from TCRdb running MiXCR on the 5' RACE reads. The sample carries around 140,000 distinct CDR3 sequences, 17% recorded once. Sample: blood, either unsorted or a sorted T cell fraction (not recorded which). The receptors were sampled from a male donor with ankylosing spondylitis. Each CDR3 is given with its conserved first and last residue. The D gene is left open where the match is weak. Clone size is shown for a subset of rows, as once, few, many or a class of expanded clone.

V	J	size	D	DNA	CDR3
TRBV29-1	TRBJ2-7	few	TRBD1	TGCAGCGTTTCCGCAGGGGGCACTGACTACGAGCAGTACTTC	CSVSAGGTDYEQYF
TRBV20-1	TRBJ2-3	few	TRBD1	TGCAGTGCTAGAATTTCGGACAGGAGCACAGATACGCAGTATTTT	CSARISDRSTDTQYF
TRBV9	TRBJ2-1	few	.	TGTGCCAGCAGCCGCGGAGCGGAGCTGGGGAATGAGCAGTTCTTC	CASSRGAELGNEQFF
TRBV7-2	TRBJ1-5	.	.	TGTGCCAGCAGCTTAGTTCCGGGCCCCCAGCATTTT	CASSLVPGPQHF
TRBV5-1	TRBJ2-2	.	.	TGCGCCAGCAGCTTGTTTTACAGTTCGGACACCGGGGAGCTGTTTTTT	CASSLFYSSDTGELFF
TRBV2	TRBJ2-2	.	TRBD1	TGTGCCAGCAGTGAAGCGGGGACAGGGATCACCGGGGAGCTGTTTTTT	CASSEAGTGITGELFF
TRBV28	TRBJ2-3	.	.	TGTGCCAGCAGTTTTATAGTTCCGCTCGGGTCTAGCACAGATACGCAGTATTTT	CASSFIVPLGSSTDTQYF
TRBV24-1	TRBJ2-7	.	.	TGTGCCACCAACTCGTGTCCCTACGAGCAGTACTTC	CATNSCPYEQYF
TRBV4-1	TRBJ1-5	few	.	TGCGCCAGCAGCCAAGACAGGAGCAATCAGCCCCAGCATTTT	CASSQDRSNQPQHF
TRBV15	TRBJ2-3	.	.	TGTGCCACCAGCCCCGGGCGCACAGATACGCAGTATTTT	CATSPGRTDTQYF
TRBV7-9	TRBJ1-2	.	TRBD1	TGTGCCAGCAGCTTAGACCAGGGGGCGCAAAGGGGCTACACCTTC	CASSLDQGAQRGYTF
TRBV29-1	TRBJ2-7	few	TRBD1	TGCAGCGTTGAAGAGGTTGGCAGGGGGCAGGGGGAGCAGTACTTC	CSVEEVGRGQGEQYF
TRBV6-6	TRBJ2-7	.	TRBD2	TGTGCCAGCTCCCTTGCGGGAGTCTACGAGCAGTACTTC	CASSLAGVYEQYF
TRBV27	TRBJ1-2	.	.	TGTGCCAGCAGCCCAGGTGGGACTGACTATGGCTACACCTTC	CASSPGGTDYGYTF
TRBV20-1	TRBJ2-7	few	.	TGCAGTGTGGGCAGGGTAGTGGCTTACGAGCAGTACTTC	CSVGRVVAYEQYF
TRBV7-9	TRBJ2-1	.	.	TGTGCCAGCAGCTTATACCCACGGGACAATGCCTACAATGAGCAGTTCTTC	CASSLYPRDNAYNEQFF
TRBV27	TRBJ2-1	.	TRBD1	TGTGCCAGCAGTCCCTTTCCGGGACAGGGGGCCCATGAGCAGTTCTTC	CASSPFPGQGAHEQFF
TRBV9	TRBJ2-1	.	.	TGTGCCAGCAGCGCGGTCGATGAGCAGTTCTTC	CASSAVDEQFF
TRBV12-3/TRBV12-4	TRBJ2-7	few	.	TGTGCCAGCAGTGGGATAGGGGGGTACGAGCAGTACTTC	CASSGIGGYEQYF
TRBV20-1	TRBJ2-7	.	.	TGCAGTGCCCAAGGACAGACCTACGAGCAGTACTTC	CSAQGQTYEQYF
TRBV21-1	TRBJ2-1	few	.	TGTGCCAACCCGGGACTAGCCCACAATGAGCAGTTCTTC	CANPGLAHNEQFF
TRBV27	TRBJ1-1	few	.	TGTGCCAGCAGTGCTGGGGGTCCTAACACTGAAGCTTTCTTT	CASSAGGPNTEAFF
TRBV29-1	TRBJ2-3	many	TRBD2	TGCAGCGTTGGGACTAGCGGGGTGGATACGCAGTATTTT	CSVGTSGVDTQYF
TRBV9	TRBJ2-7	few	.	TGTGCCAGCAGCGTAGGAGGGGAGGCAGGAACCTACGAGCAGTACTTC	CASSVGGEAGTYEQYF
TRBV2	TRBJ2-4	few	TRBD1	TGTGCCAGCAGACCCTCCGGGACAGAACTAGCCAAAAACATTCAGTACTTC	CASRPSGTELAKNIQYF
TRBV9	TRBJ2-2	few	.	TGTGCCAGCAGCGTATTAGTGACCGGGGAGCTGTTTTTT	CASSVLVTGELFF
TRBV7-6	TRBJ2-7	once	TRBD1	TGTGCCAGCAGCAGAACCCCTGGGACAGGGTACGAGCAGTACTTC	CASSRTPGTGYEQYF
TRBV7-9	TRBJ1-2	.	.	TGTGCCAGCAGCCTCCCTACGGGGAGTGGCTACACCTTC	CASSLPTGSGYTF
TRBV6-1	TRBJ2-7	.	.	TGTGCCAGCAGTGAAATTGTGGGAGTTTCCCACGAGCAGTACTTC	CASSEIVGVSHEQYF
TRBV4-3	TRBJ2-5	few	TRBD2	TGCGCCAGCAGCCAAGATTATACGGGAGCGGGGGAGACCCAGTACTTC	CASSQDYTGAGETQYF
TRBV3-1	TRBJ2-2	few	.	TGTGCCAGCAGCCATCCCTCGGAGGGAGATCGAACCGGGGAGCTGTTTTTT	CASSHPSEGDRTGELFF
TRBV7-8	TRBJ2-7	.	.	TGTGCCAGCAGCTTAGCAAGAGCCTTGCCCATCTACGAGCAGTACTTC	CASSLARALPIYEQYF
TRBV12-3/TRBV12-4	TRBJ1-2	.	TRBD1	TGTGCCAGCAGTCACGGGACAGGGGTTGGCTATGGCTACACCTTC	CASSHGTGVGYGYTF
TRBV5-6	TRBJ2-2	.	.	TGTGCCAGCAGCTTGGCTCCCACCTACACCGGGGAGCTGTTTTTT	CASSLAPTYTGELFF
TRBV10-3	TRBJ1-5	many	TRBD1	TGTGCCATCAGTGAGTATGGGACAGGCAATCAGCCCCAGCATTTT	CAISEYGTGNQPQHF
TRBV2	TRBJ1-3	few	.	TGTGCCACCCGCGGGGAGCGAATTAATATTGGAAACACCATATATTTT	CATRGERINIGNTIYF
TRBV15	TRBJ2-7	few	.	TGTGCCACCAGCTCGGGGCACACTTACGAGCAGTACTTC	CATSSGHTYEQYF
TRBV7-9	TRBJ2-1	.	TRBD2	TGTGCCAGCAGCTGGCTGGGTAGCGGGACCTACAATGAGCAGTTCTTC	CASSWLGSGTYNEQFF
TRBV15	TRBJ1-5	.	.	TGTGCCACCAGCAGAGGACATAATCAGCCCCAGCATTTT	CATSRGHNQPQHF
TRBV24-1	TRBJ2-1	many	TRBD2	TGTGCCACCAGTATAGCGGGAGGGAAGCAGTTCTTC	CATSIAGGKQFF